This entry is about one TCR beta chain. Its antigen is unknown. This entry belongs to a study of cytomegalovirus exposure and HLA in healthy donors. Study-wide results and caveats: A later look showed TCR association rates differing by HLA locus, highest for DRB1 and lowest for HLA-C. As a later analysis showed, a missense DCLRE1C variant was linked to trimming of TCR beta V- and J-genes. Available immune exposure information covered CMV serostatus only.

Healthy people donating bone marrow made up the donors. Amplification used 60 Vbeta primers and 13 Jbeta primers. The data were produced by immunoSEQ multiplex PCR, yet TCRdb's version contains in-frame clones alone and is incomplete. Of fewer than 110,000 clones in the sample, about 84% are singletons; the top ten hold 2% to 2.5%. Germline CDR1 reads SGHRS; CDR2 reads YFSETQ. This CDR3 has 12 residues. Losses at the gene ends were 4 bases for V and 10 bases for J; bases not matched to a gene: 5. The receptor's source is a man aged 30-40 years in good health and CMV-seronegative. Sequenced: PBMCs. The rearrangement uses TRBV5-1 and TRBJ2-3; 8 nucleotides match TRBD2. The CDR3 sequence: CASSERGPAQYF. DNA of the CDR3: TGCGCCAGCAGCGAGCGGGGGCCCGCGCAGTATTTT.